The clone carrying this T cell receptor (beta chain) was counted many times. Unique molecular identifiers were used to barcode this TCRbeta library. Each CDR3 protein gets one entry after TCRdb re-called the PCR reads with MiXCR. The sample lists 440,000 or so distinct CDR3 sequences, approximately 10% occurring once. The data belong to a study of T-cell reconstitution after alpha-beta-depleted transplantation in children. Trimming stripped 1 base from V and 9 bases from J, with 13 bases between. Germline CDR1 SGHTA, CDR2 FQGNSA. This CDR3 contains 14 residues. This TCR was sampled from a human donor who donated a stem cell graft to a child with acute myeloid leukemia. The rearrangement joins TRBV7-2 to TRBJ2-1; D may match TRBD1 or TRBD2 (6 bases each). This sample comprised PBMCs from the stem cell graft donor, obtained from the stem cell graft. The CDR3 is CASSLGPGASEQFF. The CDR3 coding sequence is TGTGCCAGCAGCTTAGGTCCGGGGGCTTCTGAGCAGTTCTTC.